Presented here are 21 T cell receptor beta chains from one specimen sequenced in a study of shared clonotypes between healthy human individuals. CD45RO-negative CD8 cells positively selected for CCR7 made up the naive population, which excluded terminally differentiated effector memory CD45RA+ cells. Only in-frame clones appear in the TCRdb table, and some are missing; sequencing was by immunoSEQ multiplex PCR. This table has more than 600,000 clones, about 91% appearing once. The specimen was naive CD8+ T cells sorted from blood. The receptors derive from a man under 40 in good health.

V usage is TRBV4-1 and J usage is TRBJ2-3; D is unresolved. CDR1 is MGHRA and CDR2 is YSYEKL in the germline V gene. This CDR3 has 15 amino acids. The V end was cut by 4 bases, the J end by 1 base, with 12 bases between. The CDR3 loop is CASSLSPSGTDTQYF. The CDR3 DNA reads TGCGCCAGCAGCCTTAGTCCGTCGGGCACAGATACGCAGTATTTT.

Comments on this clone: The sample contains more than one DNA sequence encoding this CDR3. The chain combines TRBV25-1 with TRBJ2-5; 7 positions match TRBD2. The germline CDR1 and CDR2 sequences are MGHDK and SYGVNS. The CDR3 loop spans 15 amino acids. The trim removed 0 bases at V and 2 bases at J, leaving 3 bases unmatched. The CDR3, as DNA: TGTGCCAGCAGTGAATATGGGAGGGCTCAAGAGACCCAGTACTTC. This encodes CASSEYGRAQETQYF.

The CDR3 nucleotides are TGTGCCAGCAGCTCACAGGGGACATCCCACTACTACGAGCAGTACTTC. This gives the protein CASSSQGTSHYYEQYF. The rearrangement links TRBV5-6 to TRBJ2-7; TRBD1 aligns across 7 bases. The V segment lost 3 bases and the J segment 3 bases; nucleotides outside the gene matches: 12. This CDR3 has 16 amino acids. Germline V CDR1 and CDR2: SGHDT, YYEEEE.

This clone was detected once. The chain uses TRBV11-2 and TRBJ2-5; TRBD1 matches 8 bases. The CDR3 covers 15 residues. CDR1 SGHAT and CDR2 FQNNGV come from the germline V gene. V dropped 5 bases and J dropped 7; count of bases not matched to a gene: 12. This CDR3 is CASSSPTGGDRTQYF. The CDR3 nucleotides read TGTGCCAGCAGCAGTCCAACAGGGGGAGATCGGACCCAGTACTTC.

V and J are TRBV14 and TRBJ2-2, with D perhaps TRBD2 (5 bases). Trimming shortened V by 3 bases and J by 5 bases, and 16 bases separated the two germline ends. The CDR3 has 16 amino acids. Germline CDR1 SGHDN, CDR2 FVKESK. CDR3 coding DNA: TGTGCCAGCAGCCACGAGTGGAGGAGAGAGACCGGGGAGCTGTTTTTT. This encodes CASSHEWRRETGELFF.

The rearrangement links TRBV25-1 to TRBJ2-5; D is uncertain. The CDR3 extends over 13 amino acids. CDR1 is MGHDK, CDR2 SYGVNS, per germline. Trimming shortened V by 3 bases and J by 5 bases, and 10 bases separated the two germline ends. CDR3 sequence reads: CASSELEWETQYF. The CDR3, as DNA: TGTGCCAGCAGTGAGCTAGAATGGGAGACCCAGTACTTC.

This clone has a handful of counts. The chain recombines TRBV9 with TRBJ1-5; D not certain. Trimming removed 0 bases at V and 2 bases at J, with 18 bases between. Germline values: CDR1 SGDLS, CDR2 YYNGEE. The CDR3 has 18 residues. The CDR3 sequence: CASSVVFPSSEGNQPQHF. DNA of the CDR3: TGTGCCAGCAGCGTAGTATTCCCATCCTCGGAGGGCAATCAGCCCCAGCATTTT.

The chain uses TRBV9 and TRBJ2-7, with D hard to call. Germline assignment: CDR1 SGDLS and CDR2 YYNGEE. The CDR3 has 17 residues. The V and J ends lost 0 bases and 2 bases respectively, with 18 bases between them. The CDR3 coding sequence is TGTGCCAGCAGCGTAGGGCCGACGGCTATCAGTACCTACGAGCAGTACTTC. It codes for CASSVGPTAISTYEQYF.

This clone appeared once. This rearrangement joins TRBV28 to TRBJ1-2; D perhaps matches TRBD1 (6 bases). The CDR3 length is 16 residues. Germline V CDR1 and CDR2: MDHEN, SYDVKM. V was trimmed by 4 bases and J by 4 bases, leaving 19 bases between them. The CDR3 loop is CASSYPTGGDLYGYTF. CDR3 coding DNA: TGTGCCAGCAGTTACCCGACGGGGGGCGACCTCTATGGCTACACCTTC.

J is TRBJ2-7 and V is TRBV6-5; TRBD2 matches at 9 bases. Looked up from germline, CDR1 is MNHEY and CDR2 is SVGAGI. V was pared by 6 bases and J by 3 bases, with 3 bases of the junction left unmatched. The CDR3 consists of 13 residues. CDR3 loop: CASSQLAGYEQYF. The CDR3 DNA follows: TGTGCCAGCAGCCAACTAGCGGGCTACGAGCAGTACTTC.

This clone occurred once. The V call is TRBV27, the J call TRBJ2-1; 8 nucleotides align to TRBD2. V was clipped by 3 bases and J by 3 bases; unmatched bases: 1. The CDR3 is 14 residues long. CDR1 MNHEY and CDR2 SMNVEV come from the germline V gene (reference sequence). In DNA, the CDR3 is TGTGCCAGCAGTTTGACTAGCGTCTACAATGAGCAGTTCTTC. Its protein product is CASSLTSVYNEQFF.

The chain uses TRBV7-8 and TRBJ2-3; unclear D gene. Germline V lookup: CDR1 SGHVS, CDR2 FQNEAQ. This CDR3 has 16 residues. With 7 bases removed from V and 3 bases from J, the gap between germline ends came to 20 bases. CDR3 bases: TGTGCCAGCATCCCAAATCGGTACCCAAGGACAGATACGCAGTATTTT. Protein sequence: CASIPNRYPRTDTQYF.

The chain is built from TRBV19 and TRBJ2-7; D assignment may be TRBD1 or TRBD2 (5 bases each). Germline-derived CDR1 and CDR2 are LNHDA and SQIVND (reference sequence). The V end was cut by 4 bases, the J end by 3 bases, with 13 bases between. This CDR3 region has 14 residues. The CDR3 spells CASSTRDGLYEQYF. The CDR3 DNA reads as TGTGCCAGTAGTACCCGGGACGGGCTCTACGAGCAGTACTTC.

V gene TRBV27 combines with J gene TRBJ2-7, with TRBD1 as a possible D gene (5 bases). This CDR3 spans 14 amino acids. V lost 5 bases to trimming and J lost 3 bases, with 14 bases between them. Looked up from germline, CDR1 is MNHEY and CDR2 is SMNVEV (reference sequence). The CDR3 bases are TGTGCCAGCAGTGGCAAAGCGACAGTCTACGAGCAGTACTTC. Encoded protein: CASSGKATVYEQYF.

V and J are TRBV19 and TRBJ2-7, with TRBD1 identical over 7 bases. The CDR3 runs to 21 residues. Per the germline V gene, CDR1 is LNHDA and CDR2 is SQIVND (reference sequence). Trimming cost V 4 bases and J 0 bases; bases outside gene matches: 24. The CDR3 is CASSKKVQFLPGRGSSYEQYF. The DNA for the CDR3 is TGTGCCAGTAGTAAAAAGGTCCAGTTTTTGCCAGGCAGGGGGAGCTCCTACGAGCAGTACTTC. Variable domain in full (rest from reference TRBV19 and TRBJ2-7): DGGITQSPKYLFRKEGQNVTLSCEQNLNHDAMYWYRQDPGQGLRLIYYSQIVNDFQKGDIAEGYSVSREKKESFPLTVTSAQKNPTAFYLCASSKKVQFLPGRGSSYEQYFGPGTRLTVT.

This chain connects TRBV5-6 to TRBJ2-5, with 10 bases matching TRBD2. The V gene's germline CDR1 is SGHDT and CDR2 YYEEEE. With V trimmed by 5 bases and J by 4 bases, 11 bases remained unmatched. This CDR3 comprises 16 residues. CDR3 region: CASRTLAGEYRETQYF. In DNA, the CDR3 is TGTGCCAGCAGGACTCTAGCGGGAGAATACAGAGAGACCCAGTACTTC.

This clone appeared a few times. J is TRBJ1-1 and V is TRBV30; no firm D call. V lost 0 bases and J lost 7, with 9 bases in between. The germline CDR1 and CDR2 sequences are GTSNPN and SVGIG (reference sequence). The CDR3 runs to 12 residues. CDR3 amino acids: CAWSVPVDEAFF. The CDR3 bases are TGTGCCTGGAGTGTACCGGTGGATGAAGCTTTCTTT.

The V gene is TRBV27, the J gene TRBJ2-5, with D possibly TRBD2 on 6 matching bases. Trimming shortened V by 5 bases and J by 6 bases, and 16 bases separated the two germline ends. CDR3 size: 14 residues. Germline V gene lookup returns CDR1 MNHEY and CDR2 SMNVEV (reference sequence). The CDR3 DNA reads TGTGCCAGCAGTCTAGCGATACTAGATAAGACCCAGTACTTC. This gives the protein CASSLAILDKTQYF.

CDR3 in amino acids: CASSNGYNEQFF. The DNA of the CDR3 is TGTGCCAGCAGCAACGGGTACAATGAGCAGTTCTTC. V gene TRBV6-5 combines with J gene TRBJ2-1; D uncertain. Trimming pared 6 bases from V and 4 bases from J, leaving 7 bases between. The CDR3 loop spans 12 amino acids. In germline, CDR1 is MNHEY, CDR2 SVGAGI.

The rearrangement uses TRBV19 and TRBJ2-1; 7 positions agree with TRBD2. Trimming cost V 10 bases and J 9 bases; bases outside gene matches: 6. This CDR3 comprises 11 residues. Germline V gene lookup returns CDR1 LNHDA and CDR2 SQIVND (reference sequence). CDR3 in amino acids: CATTAGVEQFF. In nucleotides, the CDR3 is TGTGCCACCACCGCGGGAGTTGAGCAGTTCTTC.

CDR3 residues: CASSQRAGHFYEQYF. The CDR3 region has the DNA TGTGCCAGCAGCCAACGGGCGGGACATTTCTACGAGCAGTACTTC. The V gene is TRBV14, the J gene TRBJ2-7; either TRBD1 or TRBD2 may fit D (6 bases each). The CDR3 spans 15 residues. Trimming pared 2 bases from V and 3 bases from J, leaving 14 bases between. Germline V CDR1 and CDR2: SGHDN, FVKESK.